Listed below are T cell receptor beta chains from one sample, sequenced in a study of blood T cells in healthy people across ages. TCRdb itself ran the 5' RACE reads through MiXCR, one entry per CDR3 protein. The sample includes approximately 1,700,000 distinct CDR3 sequences, approximately 39% seen only once; the top ten take around 23%. What was sequenced was blood. Receptors originate from a human donor in good health. Each CDR3 is given with its conserved first and last residue. A D gene is named only where the DNA matches it firmly. Size is stated for part of the rows, as once, few or many counts, or as a class when the clone is expanded.

V gene,J gene,D gene,clone size,CDR3 DNA,CDR3 protein
TRBV7-2,TRBJ1-2,TRBD1,NA,TGTGCCAGCAGCACCCGGACAGGGGGCGTATATGGCTACACCTTC,CASSTRTGGVYGYTF
TRBV20-1,TRBJ2-5,TRBD2,few,TGCAGTGCTAGAGATCCGGGAGGGGATCTAATCCAAGAGACCCAGTACTTC,CSARDPGGDLIQETQYF
TRBV15,TRBJ2-2,NA,NA,TGTGCCACCAGCAGACGCGACACCGGGGAGCTGTTTTTT,CATSRRDTGELFF
TRBV7-8,TRBJ2-3,NA,few,TGTGCCAGCAGCTTTTCAGGGGACCTCACAGATACGCAGTATTTT,CASSFSGDLTDTQYF
TRBV5-1,TRBJ1-6,NA,few,TGCGCCAGCAGCTTGGTCCCTGGGGCAGTCAGCAATTCACCCCTCCACTTT,CASSLVPGAVSNSPLHF
TRBV5-1,TRBJ2-7,NA,few,TGCGCCAGCAGCTTAGACGGACTCGACTCCTACGAGCAGTACTTC,CASSLDGLDSYEQYF
TRBV5-1,TRBJ2-1,NA,many,TGTGCCAGCAGTTTCTCCTTAAACAATGAGCAGTTCTTC,CASSFSLNNEQFF
TRBV5-6,TRBJ2-1,TRBD1,few,TGTGCCAGCAGCTTAGGACAGGGTGAGGGGCAGTTCTTC,CASSLGQGEGQFF
TRBV7-3,TRBJ1-1,NA,NA,TGTGCCAGCAGCTTAGAGCAGGGGAGGTGGACTGAAGCTTTCTTT,CASSLEQGRWTEAFF
TRBV29-1,TRBJ2-7,NA,NA,TGCAGCGTTGAAGAAGGGGGGCTAAGCTACGAGCAGTACTTC,CSVEEGGLSYEQYF
TRBV28,TRBJ2-7,TRBD1,NA,TGTGCCAGCACATTCCACACCACGGGACAGGGGTCCTACGAGCAGTACTTC,CASTFHTTGQGSYEQYF
TRBV4-3,TRBJ1-2,NA,NA,TGCGCCAGCAGCCAAGATTGGGGGAACTTCCGAGTTGGCTACACCTTC,CASSQDWGNFRVGYTF
TRBV7-9,TRBJ2-7,NA,many,TGTGCCAGCAGCTTAGAATACCGGAGGGGCGAGCAGTACTTC,CASSLEYRRGEQYF
TRBV10-3,TRBJ2-5,TRBD2,NA,TGTGCCATCAGCCCAACTAGCGGAGAGACCCAGTACTTC,CAISPTSGETQYF
TRBV18,TRBJ2-7,NA,NA,TGTGCCAGCTCACCGATAGTCTACGAGCAGTACTTC,CASSPIVYEQYF
TRBV12-3/TRBV12-4,TRBJ2-1,TRBD1,NA,TGTGCCAGCAGTCGACAGGGGGCGGGCTCTTGGGAGCAGTTCTTC,CASSRQGAGSWEQFF
TRBV6-6,TRBJ1-5,TRBD1,NA,TGTGCCAGCAATCCCGCAGGGGGAAATCATCAGCCCCAGCATTTT,CASNPAGGNHQPQHF
TRBV20-1,TRBJ1-2,TRBD1,NA,TGCAGTGCTAGAGTTGGCCCTGGAGGGGGCTCCTATGGCTACACCTTC,CSARVGPGGGSYGYTF
TRBV4-3,TRBJ2-5,NA,few,TGCGCCAGCAGCCATACCAGGGTGATGGGGGAGACCCAGTACTTC,CASSHTRVMGETQYF
TRBV20-1,TRBJ2-7,TRBD2,NA,TGCAGTGCTAGCCGACTAGCGGGGGATTACGAGCAGTACTTC,CSASRLAGDYEQYF
TRBV29-1,TRBJ2-3,NA,few,TGCAGCGTTGAAGAATGGCAGGCAACAGATACGCAGTATTTT,CSVEEWQATDTQYF
TRBV20-1,TRBJ1-2,TRBD1,NA,TGCAGTGCTATGGCAGGGGGCGGCTATGGCTACACCTTC,CSAMAGGGYGYTF
TRBV20-1,TRBJ2-7,NA,many,TGCAGTGCTAGAGGTGGCGGCTACGAGCAGTACTTC,CSARGGGYEQYF
TRBV7-6,TRBJ1-1,NA,NA,TGTGCCAGCAGCTCGCCCCGGGGTGGGGGGTTTATGAACACTGAAGCTTTCTTT,CASSSPRGGGFMNTEAFF
TRBV4-1,TRBJ2-3,TRBD2,NA,TGCGCCAGCAGCCAAGAAGGGCGACTAGCGGGGGCAACAGATACGCAGTATTTT,CASSQEGRLAGATDTQYF
TRBV12-3/TRBV12-4,TRBJ2-4,TRBD2,NA,TGTGCCAGCAGTTTTCTAGCGGGGGGGTTTGCAGGTGACATTCAGTACTTC,CASSFLAGGFAGDIQYF
TRBV2,TRBJ1-2,TRBD1,NA,TGTGCCAGCAGGGGGAGGACAGGGGGCGCCTGGGATGGCTACACCTTC,CASRGRTGGAWDGYTF
TRBV20-1,TRBJ2-1,TRBD2,NA,TGCAGTGCTAGACCGGGACTAGCCGAGCAGTTCTTC,CSARPGLAEQFF
TRBV5-1,TRBJ2-1,NA,once,TGCGCCAGCAGCTCCCGTATTGACAGGCCTTACAATGAGCAGTTCTTC,CASSSRIDRPYNEQFF
TRBV12-3/TRBV12-4,TRBJ1-4,NA,once,TGTGCCAGCAGTTTAGGAAGGGCCAGCGGACTGTTTTTT,CASSLGRASGLFF
TRBV9,TRBJ2-3,NA,NA,TGTGCCAGCAGCGTCAAGATTAGCACAGATACGCAGTATTTT,CASSVKISTDTQYF
TRBV6-5,TRBJ2-7,TRBD2,once,TGTGCCAGCAGTAGGTTAGCGGGGGCCCTAAAGCAGTACTTC,CASSRLAGALKQYF
TRBV20-1,TRBJ2-3,TRBD1,NA,TGCAGTGCTACAAGACAGGGGGCGAATACGCAGTATTTT,CSATRQGANTQYF
TRBV10-3,TRBJ2-7,TRBD1,few,TGTGCCATCATGGGGACAGGGGGATACGAGCAGTACTTC,CAIMGTGGYEQYF
TRBV29-1,TRBJ1-1,NA,NA,TGCAGCGCCCTGGAGACAAAAGAGAACACTGAAGCTTTCTTT,CSALETKENTEAFF
TRBV7-3,TRBJ2-3,TRBD2,many,TGTGCCAGCAGCCTTAGCGGGGGGCTCACAGATACGCAGTATTTT,CASSLSGGLTDTQYF
TRBV6-6,TRBJ2-3,NA,NA,TGTGCCAGCAAGAGGCAGACAGATACGCAGTATTTT,CASKRQTDTQYF
TRBV28,TRBJ1-5,NA,few,TGTGCCAGCAGGGACGTGGGGGACAATCAGCCCCAGCATTTT,CASRDVGDNQPQHF
TRBV6-1,TRBJ1-1,NA,NA,TGTGCCAGCAGGTTGTCACTCGAGACTGAAGCTTTCTTT,CASRLSLETEAFF
TRBV7-9,TRBJ2-1,NA,few,TGTGCCAGCAGTTCTAACCCCAGGACAGATGACCGGCAGTTCTTC,CASSSNPRTDDRQFF
TRBV28,TRBJ1-1,TRBD1,once,TGTGCCAGCAGTAAACAGGGGGCAGGCACTGAAGCTTTCTTT,CASSKQGAGTEAFF
TRBV18,TRBJ2-7,TRBD2,NA,TGTGCCAGCTCACCACCGACTAGCCCCGACGAGCAGTACTTC,CASSPPTSPDEQYF
TRBV15,TRBJ1-2,NA,few,TGTGCCACCAGCAGAGGGGTTGGTGGCTACACCTTC,CATSRGVGGYTF
TRBV4-2,TRBJ2-3,NA,NA,TGTGCCAGCAGCCAAGAACGGGGTCTCGCAGATACGCAGTATTTT,CASSQERGLADTQYF
TRBV7-3,TRBJ2-5,TRBD2,few,TGTGCCAGCAGCGTAGGGACTATGGAGACCCAGTACTTC,CASSVGTMETQYF
TRBV14,TRBJ2-7,NA,few,TGTGCCAGCAGCCAAGAGGGCCATCCTTCCTACGAGCAGTACTTC,CASSQEGHPSYEQYF
TRBV9,TRBJ2-3,TRBD2,few,TGTGCCAGCAGCGCCCCCCCCTTAAGCGGGGGGGCCCGGGATACGCAGTATTTT,CASSAPPLSGGARDTQYF
TRBV6-7,TRBJ1-2,NA,NA,TGTGCCAGCAGTTCCCCGGGACCTTATAAAGTAGGCTATGGCTACACCTTC,CASSSPGPYKVGYGYTF
TRBV15,TRBJ2-2,NA,NA,TGTGCCACCAGGGCTGGGCTCCACACCGGGGAGCTGTTTTTT,CATRAGLHTGELFF
TRBV7-9,TRBJ2-5,NA,once,TGTGCCAGCAGTTTGCCAGGGGACGGAGAGACCCAGTACTTC,CASSLPGDGETQYF
TRBV10-3,TRBJ2-7,NA,few,TGTGCCATCAGGAAGACGGATAGCTCCTACGAGCAGTACTTC,CAIRKTDSSYEQYF
TRBV25-1,TRBJ2-2,NA,few,TGTGCCAGCAGCCACTCTGGGGTTAACACCGGGGAGCTGTTTTTT,CASSHSGVNTGELFF
TRBV10-3,TRBJ1-4,NA,NA,TGTGCCATCAGCCGATCTAATGAAAAACTGTTTTTT,CAISRSNEKLFF
TRBV29-1,TRBJ1-1,NA,NA,TGCAGCGTTGAAGGAGGGGCAGGCGTGAACACTGAAGCTTTCTTT,CSVEGGAGVNTEAFF
TRBV4-1,TRBJ2-2,NA,NA,TGCGCCAGCAGCCAAGGAGGCTCCCCCACCGGGGAGCTGTTTTTT,CASSQGGSPTGELFF
TRBV6-6,TRBJ1-2,TRBD1,NA,TGTGCCAGCAGTTTCAGGGGGTTGTTCTATGGCTACACCTTC,CASSFRGLFYGYTF
TRBV7-8,TRBJ2-7,NA,NA,TGTGCCAGCACCGATGGCCCTCGTGGGCACGAGCAGTACTTC,CASTDGPRGHEQYF
TRBV7-8,TRBJ2-7,NA,few,TGTGCCAGCAGCTTAAGGACACTCAGCTCCTACGAGCTGTACTTC,CASSLRTLSSYELYF
TRBV5-1,TRBJ1-1,TRBD1,NA,TGCGCCAGCAGCTTTGGAACAGGGACAGCCGGACGTGCCACTGAAGCTTTCTTT,CASSFGTGTAGRATEAFF